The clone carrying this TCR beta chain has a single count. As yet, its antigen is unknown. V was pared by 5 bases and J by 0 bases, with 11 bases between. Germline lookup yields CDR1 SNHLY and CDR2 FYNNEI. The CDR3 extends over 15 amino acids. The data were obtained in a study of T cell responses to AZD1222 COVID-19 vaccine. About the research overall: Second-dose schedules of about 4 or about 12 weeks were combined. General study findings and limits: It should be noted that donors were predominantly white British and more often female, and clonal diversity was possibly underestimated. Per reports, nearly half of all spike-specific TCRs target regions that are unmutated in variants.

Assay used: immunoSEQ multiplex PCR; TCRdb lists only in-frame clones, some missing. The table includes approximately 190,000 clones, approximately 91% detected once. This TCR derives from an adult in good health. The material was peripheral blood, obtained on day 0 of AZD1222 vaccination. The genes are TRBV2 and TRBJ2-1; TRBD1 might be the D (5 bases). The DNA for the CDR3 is TGTGCCAGCAGTCGCGTAGACAGCTCCTACAATGAGCAGTTCTTC. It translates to CASSRVDSSYNEQFF.